The 5 T cell receptor beta chains below were found in one sample sequenced in a study of T-cell reconstitution after alpha-beta-depleted transplantation in children. For TCRbeta, the library was prepared with unique molecular identifiers. One entry per CDR3 protein results from TCRdb running MiXCR on the PCR reads. The table has over 550,000 distinct CDR3 sequences, roughly a tenth seen once. The sample consisted of PBMCs from the stem cell graft donor, taken from the stem cell graft. These receptors all come from a human donor who donated a stem cell graft to a child with acute myeloid leukemia.

This clonotype has just a few counts. V and J are TRBV29-1 and TRBJ2-5; 13 nucleotides line up with TRBD2. In germline, CDR1 is SQVTM, CDR2 ANQGSEA. The ends lost 6 bases at V and 2 bases at J; junction bases unmatched: 18. This CDR3 comprises 19 residues. For the CDR3, the DNA is TGCAGCGTCAGCGTTGTGGGACTAGCGGGACACGACCCGCAAGAGACCCAGTACTTC. Its translation: CSVSVVGLAGHDPQETQYF.

A word on this clonotype: Its ends do not fully match the called genes, so a read error is possible. The chain couples TRBV20-1 to TRBJ1-2; 7 bases align to TRBD1. Germline values: CDR1 DFQATT, CDR2 SNEGSKA (reference sequence). The CDR3 is 10 residues long. The CDR3 DNA is TGCAGTGCTTATTCGGGACAGACATCCTTC. This gives the protein CSAYSGQTSF.

This clonotype was observed at least ten times. This chain uses TRBV14 with TRBJ2-1, with D unresolved. The CDR3 consists of 12 residues. Germline CDR1 SGHDN, CDR2 FVKESK. V was shortened by 3 bases and J by 9 bases, with 9 bases between the two germline ends. Here the CDR3 DNA reads TGTGCCAGCAGCCATACGACGGTTGAGCAGTTCTTC. This sequence encodes CASSHTTVEQFF.

This clonotype occurred many times. The chain joins TRBV12-3 or TRBV12-4 to TRBJ2-1; the match to TRBD2 covers 14 bases. V was clipped by 5 bases and J by 5 bases; unmatched bases: 8. CDR3 size: 17 residues. The CDR3 sequence: CASSPRTSGRRDNEQFF. Written as DNA, the CDR3 is TGTGCCAGCAGTCCCCGGACTAGCGGGAGGAGGGACAATGAGCAGTTCTTC.

The chain employs TRBV6-1 and TRBJ2-7; 8 nucleotides agree with TRBD2. From germline, CDR1 is MNHNS and CDR2 SASEGT. J was trimmed by 2 bases and V by 7 bases; bases with no gene match: 10. The CDR3 consists of 15 residues. The CDR3 DNA reads as TGTGCCAGCAAACCACGGACTAGCCTTACCTACGAGCAGTACTTC. It specifies CASKPRTSLTYEQYF.